This T cell receptor (beta chain) is drawn from a study of cytomegalovirus exposure and HLA in healthy donors. The V gene's germline CDR1 is MNHEY and CDR2 SMNVEV (reference sequence). V lost 6 bases and J lost 3; bases outside the gene matches: 10. The CDR3 is made up of 15 amino acids. As regards this clone: Its matching antigen is unknown.

PCR employed 60 Vbeta and 13 Jbeta primers. Libraries were prepared by immunoSEQ multiplex PCR; TCRdb keeps only in-frame clonotypes and omits some of them. The sample shows about 160,000 clones, roughly 80% of them seen only once. Study-level results: Among TCR sequences, most were rare, though some public TCRs appeared in many donors.

The source of this sequence is a male donor in good health and CMV-seronegative. The sample comprised PBMCs. This sequence joins TRBV27 and TRBJ2-7, with 8 bases lining up with TRBD2. The CDR3 protein is CASSYGTSSGYEQYF. In nucleotides, the CDR3 is TGTGCCAGCAGCTACGGGACTAGTAGCGGCTACGAGCAGTACTTC.